This T cell receptor beta chain came from a study of cytotoxic CD8 clonotypes in ibrutinib-treated CLL. In the study overall: The subjects consisted of about a dozen relapsed/refractory and around 15 treatment-naive individuals, with approximately 18 IGHV unmutated.

A 1 in 200,000 to 1 in 1 million T cell depth was the sequencing target. The method was immunoSEQ multiplex PCR; TCRdb's version includes in-frame clones alone and lacks a portion of them. The data contain 190,000 or so clones, around 72% of them singletons. Trimming stripped 8 bases from V and 0 bases from J, with 10 bases between. Germline CDR1 reads SEHNR; CDR2 reads FQNEAQ (reference sequence). CDR3 size: 14 residues. A single count supports this clone. Its antigen is still unknown. Broader study findings: Clonotypes that were public were uncommon, and they contracted or stayed stable on treatment.

The sample was PBMCs, taken after 24 months of ibrutinib treatment. The genes are TRBV7-9 and TRBJ1-4; no clear D. The sequence derives from a human donor with chronic lymphocytic leukemia. The CDR3 nucleotides are TGTGCCAGCGACCGGGGTGCAACTAATGAAAAACTGTTTTTT. Protein: CASDRGATNEKLFF.